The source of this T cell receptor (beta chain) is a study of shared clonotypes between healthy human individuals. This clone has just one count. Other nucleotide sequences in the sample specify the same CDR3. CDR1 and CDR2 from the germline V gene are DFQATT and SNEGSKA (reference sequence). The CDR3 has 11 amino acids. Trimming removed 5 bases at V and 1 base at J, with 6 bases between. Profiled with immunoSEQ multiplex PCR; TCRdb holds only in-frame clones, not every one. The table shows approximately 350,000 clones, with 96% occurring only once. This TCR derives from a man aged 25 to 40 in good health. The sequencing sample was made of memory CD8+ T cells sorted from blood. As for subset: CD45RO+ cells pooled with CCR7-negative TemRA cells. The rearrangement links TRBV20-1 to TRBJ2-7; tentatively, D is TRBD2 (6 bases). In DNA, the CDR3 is TGCAGTGCTGGGACTTCCTACGAGCAGTACTTC. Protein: CSAGTSYEQYF.